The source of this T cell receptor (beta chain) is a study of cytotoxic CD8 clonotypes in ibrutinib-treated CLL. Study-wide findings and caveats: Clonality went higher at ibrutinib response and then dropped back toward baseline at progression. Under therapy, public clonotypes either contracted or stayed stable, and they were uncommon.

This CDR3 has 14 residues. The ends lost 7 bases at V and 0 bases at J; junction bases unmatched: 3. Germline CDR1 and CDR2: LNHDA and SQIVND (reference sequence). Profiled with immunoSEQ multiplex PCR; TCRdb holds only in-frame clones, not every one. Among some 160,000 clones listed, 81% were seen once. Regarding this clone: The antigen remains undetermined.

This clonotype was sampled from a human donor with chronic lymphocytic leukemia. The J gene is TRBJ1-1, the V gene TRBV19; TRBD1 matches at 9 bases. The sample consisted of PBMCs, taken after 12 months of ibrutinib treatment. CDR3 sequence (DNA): TGTGCCAGTACCCGGACAGGGGTGAACACTGAAGCTTTCTTT. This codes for CASTRTGVNTEAFF.